A single sample gave rise to the 20 T cell receptor beta chains below, sequenced in a study of shared clonotypes between healthy human individuals (dated by TCRdb to the early 2020s). CD8 naive samples were CD45RO-negative cells positively selected for CCR7, giving a CD45RA+CCR7+ population that excluded TemRA cells. The library was built by means of the immunoSEQ multiplex PCR assay. TCRdb retrieved this table from immuneACCESS and kept in-frame rearrangements only. Not all clones are present; in checked studies, unresolved V genes account for under half, and no reason is known for the remainder. The sample contains 2 million to 2.5 million clones, about 93% of them found a single time. The ten top clones hold about 1.5% of the sample. Sequenced input: naive CD8+ T cells from PBMCs. Reading the label with the study, this specimen's cell subset or site is: CD45RA+CCR7+. The receptors were gathered from a young man in good health. Some clones in this sample may be carry-over from other donors' samples.

This clone was counted only a few times. This specimen includes other DNA sequences encoding the same CDR3. The chain has TRBV7-9 and TRBJ2-1; the match to TRBD2 covers 10 bases. This CDR3 has 15 residues. V lost 5 bases to trimming and J lost 0 bases; unmatched junction nucleotides: 1. The germline CDR1 and CDR2 sequences are SEHNR and FQNEAQ (reference sequence). CDR3 DNA sequence: TGTGCCAGCAGCGCTAGCGGGAGCTCCTACAATGAGCAGTTCTTC. It translates to CASSASGSSYNEQFF.

Of note for this clone: This same CDR3 is encoded by further DNA sequences in the sample. The chain recombines TRBV28 with TRBJ2-2, with D maybe TRBD1 (6 bases). Germline CDR1 MDHEN, CDR2 SYDVKM. CDR3 length: 15 amino acids. Trimming removed 5 bases from V and 2 bases from J, with 12 bases in between. CDR3 nucleotide sequence: TGTGCCAGCAGTACCGGGACAACCAACACCGGGGAGCTGTTTTTT. Amino acids: CASSTGTTNTGELFF.

V is TRBV27 and J is TRBJ2-7, with D unresolved. The CDR3 covers 13 residues. The germline CDR1 and CDR2 sequences are MNHEY and SMNVEV (reference sequence). Trimming took 3 bases from V and 5 from J, leaving 11 bases between them. Written as DNA, the CDR3 is TGTGCCAGCAGTTTCCTGCTAGAGAACGAGCAGTACTTC. Protein product: CASSFLLENEQYF.

This clone came up once. This chain links TRBV15 with TRBJ2-3; 7 bases are shared with TRBD2. The CDR3 sequence is 14 residues long. Germline loops: CDR1 LNHNV, CDR2 YYDKDF (reference sequence). J gave up 4 bases and V 8 bases, and 9 bases lay outside the gene matches. CDR3 residues: CATEVGGSPDTQYF. The CDR3 nucleotides read TGTGCCACCGAAGTCGGCGGGAGCCCAGATACGCAGTATTTT.

The rearrangement links TRBV7-8 to TRBJ2-1; no clear D gene. The CDR3 has 15 amino acids. Trimming took off 5 bases at V and 0 bases at J, with 11 bases between the two ends. Per germline, CDR1 SGHVS and CDR2 FQNEAQ. CDR3 region: CASSPGPLSYNEQFF. The DNA for the CDR3 is TGTGCCAGCAGCCCCGGCCCTCTCTCCTACAATGAGCAGTTCTTC.

This clone was seen a handful of times. This chain connects TRBV11-2 to TRBJ2-7; 10 bases align to TRBD1. The junction had 3 bases not matched to a gene; V was cut back by 4 bases and J by 3 bases. This CDR3 contains 14 residues. The V gene's germline CDR1 is SGHAT and CDR2 FQNNGV. CDR3 amino acids: CASSYGTGDYEQYF. CDR3 nucleotide sequence: TGTGCCAGCAGCTACGGGACAGGGGACTACGAGCAGTACTTC.

The gene calls are TRBV6-1 and TRBJ2-7, with D perhaps being TRBD1 or TRBD2 (5 bases each). The ends were cut back, 1 base at V and 2 bases at J, with 12 bases in the middle. The germline V gene has CDR1 MNHNS and CDR2 SASEGT. The CDR3 contains 15 residues. DNA for the CDR3: TGTGCCAGCAGTGAAGTTTGGGACGGACCCTACGAGCAGTACTTC. Its protein product is CASSEVWDGPYEQYF.

Regarding this clone: This same CDR3 is encoded by further DNA sequences in the sample. This chain uses TRBV27 with TRBJ2-7; 7 bases map to TRBD2. The J segment lost 0 bases and the V segment lost 3 bases, leaving 5 bases of the junction unmatched. This CDR3 spans 15 amino acids. CDR1 is MNHEY and CDR2 is SMNVEV in the germline V gene (reference sequence). DNA of the CDR3: TGTGCCAGCAGTTTGGGGGGAGGGTCCTCCTACGAGCAGTACTTC. It yields the protein CASSLGGGSSYEQYF.

As concerns this clone: Within the sample, other DNA sequences also encode this same CDR3. The chain combines TRBV5-4 with TRBJ2-7; a possible D gene is TRBD1 (6 bases). Trimming cost V 5 bases and J 2 bases, with 11 bases left between them. Per the germline V gene, CDR1 is SGHNT and CDR2 is YYREEE (reference sequence). This CDR3 has 13 amino acids. The CDR3 loop reads CASSSDRTYEQYF. The CDR3 DNA is TGTGCCAGCAGTTCAGACAGGACCTACGAGCAGTACTTC.

This clone has just one count. This chain uses TRBV13 with TRBJ2-1; a possible D gene is TRBD2 (5 bases). The germline CDR1 and CDR2 sequences are PRHDT and FYEKMQ (reference sequence). This CDR3 region has 15 residues. The ends were cut back, 5 bases at V and 3 bases at J, with 14 bases in the middle. This CDR3 is CASSLTTDLYNEQFF. The CDR3 region has the DNA TGTGCCAGCAGCCTGACTACTGATCTCTACAATGAGCAGTTCTTC.

This chain links TRBV7-3 with TRBJ2-5, with D maybe TRBD2 (6 bases). Germline assignment: CDR1 SGHTA and CDR2 FQGTGA. The CDR3 consists of 13 residues. The V end was cut by 5 bases, the J end by 4 bases, with 11 bases between. CDR3 sequence: CASSPHGGETQYF. Written as DNA, the CDR3 is TGTGCCAGCAGCCCCCACGGGGGAGAGACCCAGTACTTC.

The chain carries TRBV7-9 and TRBJ2-5; D gene unclear. Trimming took off 4 bases at V and 3 bases at J, with 18 bases between the two ends. CDR1 is SEHNR and CDR2 is FQNEAQ in the germline V gene (reference sequence). The CDR3 length is 16 residues. CDR3 coding DNA: TGTGCCAGCAGCTCCACTCTACCGGAGCCCGAAGAGACCCAGTACTTC. Residues: CASSSTLPEPEETQYF. The complete variable domain, with remaining parts taken from reference TRBV7-9 and TRBJ2-5, reads DTGVSQNPRHKITKRGQNVTFRCDPISEHNRLYWYRQTLGQGPEFLTYFQNEAQLEKSRLLSDRFSAERPKGSFSTLEIQRTEQGDSAMYLCASSSTLPEPEETQYFGPGTRLLVL.

Details on this clone: This sample includes further DNA sequences coding for the same CDR3. The chain uses TRBV27 and TRBJ1-1; tentatively, D is TRBD1 (5 bases). This CDR3 contains 12 residues. Germline values: CDR1 MNHEY, CDR2 SMNVEV (reference sequence). Deletions cut 6 bases from V and 4 bases from J, with 9 bases between. In DNA, the CDR3 is TGTGCCAGCAGGCAGGGATTCACTGAAGCTTTCTTT. It specifies CASRQGFTEAFF.

V gene TRBV11-1 combines with J gene TRBJ2-3; D uncertain. The V gene lost 2 bases and the J gene lost 7 bases, with 7 bases spanning the gap. CDR3 size: 12 residues. Germline V CDR1 and CDR2: SGHAT, FQDESV (reference sequence). CDR3 sequence: CASSLTKNTQYF. In nucleotides, the CDR3 is TGTGCCAGCAGCTTAACTAAAAATACGCAGTATTTT.

The chain combines TRBV19 with TRBJ1-5, with a possible D match to TRBD1 (6 bases). Trimming took 3 bases from V and 4 from J, leaving 16 bases between them. The CDR3 runs to 16 residues. The germline gives CDR1 LNHDA, CDR2 SQIVND (reference sequence). The CDR3 is CASSIPLSQGNQPQHF. Here the CDR3 DNA reads TGTGCCAGTAGTATCCCCCTGAGCCAGGGGAATCAGCCCCAGCATTTT.

The V call is TRBV19, the J call TRBJ2-7, with D unresolved. Germline lookup yields CDR1 LNHDA and CDR2 SQIVND (reference sequence). Trimming pared 6 bases from V and 0 bases from J, leaving 9 bases between. CDR3 length equals 13 residues. In nucleotides, the CDR3 is TGTGCCAGTAGGTTACAGAACTCCTACGAGCAGTACTTC. This encodes CASRLQNSYEQYF.

V usage is TRBV5-1 and J usage is TRBJ1-1; D call uncertain. Trimming removed 5 bases at V and 0 bases at J, with 8 bases between. CDR1 and CDR2 (germline): SGHRS, YFSETQ. This CDR3 region has 13 residues. The CDR3 DNA reads TGCGCCAGCAGGGGCGGACTGAACACTGAAGCTTTCTTT. It yields the protein CASRGGLNTEAFF. The full variable domain, with the rest looked up from reference TRBV5-1 and TRBJ1-1, is KAGVTQTPRYLIKTRGQQVTLSCSPISGHRSVSWYQQTPGQGLQFLFEYFSETQRNKGNFPGRFSGRQFSNSRSEMNVSTLELGDSALYLCASRGGLNTEAFFGQGTRLTVV.

The V and J genes are TRBV9 and TRBJ1-2; TRBD1 is a possible D gene (6 bases). Germline V gene sequence: CDR1 SGDLS, CDR2 YYNGEE. The CDR3 sequence is 12 residues long. V was trimmed by 6 bases and J by 11 bases, leaving 17 bases between them. The CDR3 nucleotides read TGTGCCAGCAACCTGGGCGGGGGCGGATACACCTTC. Translated: CASNLGGGGYTF.

This rearrangement joins TRBV4-1 to TRBJ2-1; 8 nucleotides align to TRBD2. The germline V gene has CDR1 MGHRA and CDR2 YSYEKL. Unmatched junction bases numbered 14, after V lost 4 bases and J lost 9 bases. This CDR3 is built from 16 residues. DNA of the CDR3: TGCGCCAGCAGCCTTGGGGTCGTGGTAGCGGGGAGTGAGCAGTTCTTC. It encodes CASSLGVVVAGSEQFF.

V and J are TRBV11-2 and TRBJ1-2, with no clear D. This CDR3 is built from 13 residues. V was cut by 3 bases and J by 8 bases, with 13 bases left in between. Germline V lookup: CDR1 SGHAT, CDR2 FQNNGV. CDR3 in amino acids: CASSFPLAQGYTF. CDR3 coding DNA: TGTGCCAGCAGCTTCCCCCTGGCCCAAGGCTACACCTTC.